A selection of T cell receptor beta chains follows, all from one sample in a study of human T cells and chemical hapten exposure. From the 5' RACE reads, TCRdb called clonotypes with MiXCR, one entry per CDR3 protein. Among 65,000 to 90,000 distinct CDR3 sequences listed, roughly 15% were seen once. All receptors derive from a female donor in good health. Each CDR3 is given with its conserved first and last residue. A D gene is named only where the DNA matches it firmly. Part of the rows lack a size; the others show once, few, many or a class for expanded clones.

17,TRBJ1-5,TRBD1,-,TRBV19,TGTGCCAGTAGTATAACTTTGGGACAGGGTTTGAATCAGCCCCAGCATTTT,CASSITLGQGLNQPQHF
13,TRBJ2-1,TRBD2,-,TRBV2,TGTGCCAGCAGTGAAGAAGGGACTAGCGTCGAGTTCTTC,CASSEEGTSVEFF
15,TRBJ2-3,TRBD1,-,TRBV5-1,TGCGCCAGCAGCGGGGGACAGGGGGGGACAGATACGCAGTATTTT,CASSGGQGGTDTQYF
15,TRBJ2-3,-,-,TRBV5-1,TGCGCCAGCAGCTTGGTAGCGGACCCCACAGATACGCAGTATTTT,CASSLVADPTDTQYF
14,TRBJ2-1,-,-,TRBV27,TGTGCCAGTGGGCACGGGAGCTACTACAATGAGCAGTTCTTC,CASGHGSYYNEQFF
14,TRBJ2-5,TRBD1,many,TRBV5-1,TGCGCCAGCAGCACGACAGGGGTCCAAGAGACCCAGTACTTC,CASSTTGVQETQYF
14,TRBJ1-5,-,many,TRBV7-8,TGTGCCAGCAGCTTAGAGGGGGGGGGCCAGCCCCAGCATTTT,CASSLEGGGQPQHF
18,TRBJ2-6,-,-,TRBV15,TGTGCCACCAGCGGGGGGTACTCATGGGATTCTGGGGCCAACGTCCTGACTTTC,CATSGGYSWDSGANVLTF
14,TRBJ1-3,-,-,TRBV5-1,TGCGCCAGCAGCTTGGACACGATGGGAAACACCATATATTTT,CASSLDTMGNTIYF
15,TRBJ2-1,TRBD2,-,TRBV7-2,TGTGCCAGCAGTGATAGCGGGAGGGCCAGAAATGAGCAGTTCTTC,CASSDSGRARNEQFF
13,TRBJ2-2,-,-,TRBV30,TGTGCCTGGAGTGTTCTGGGTTTCGGGGAGCTGTTTTTT,CAWSVLGFGELFF
16,TRBJ1-5,-,-,TRBV7-9,TGTGCCAGCAGCTTAGCCCCACGGACGGGAAATCAGCCCCAGCATTTT,CASSLAPRTGNQPQHF
15,TRBJ2-3,TRBD2,-,TRBV5-1,TGCGCCACTCGAATAGCGGGAGTTCGGACAGATACGCAGTATTTT,CATRIAGVRTDTQYF
13,TRBJ2-7,-,-,TRBV3-1,TGTGCCAGCAGCCAAGGGCCAGCGGGTGAGCAGTACTTC,CASSQGPAGEQYF
13,TRBJ1-1,TRBD1,medium-sized,TRBV7-2,TGTGCCGGAGTAGGACAGGCCACTACAGAAGCTTTCTTT,CAGVGQATTEAFF
15,TRBJ2-3,-,-,TRBV20-1,TGCAGTGCTAGGAAAGACCGTGCTAGCACAGATACGCAGTATTTT,CSARKDRASTDTQYF
17,TRBJ2-1,TRBD2,few,TRBV7-2,TGTGCCAGCAGCGGAGGGACTAGTACCATTCTTTACAATGAGCAGTTCTTC,CASSGGTSTILYNEQFF
13,TRBJ1-1,-,once,TRBV25-1,TGTGCCAGCAGTGGGATAGGACACCCAGAAGCTTTCTTT,CASSGIGHPEAFF
14,TRBJ1-5,-,many,TRBV24-1,TGTGCCACCAGTGATCCTTCACGTGAACAGCCCCAGCATTTT,CATSDPSREQPQHF
16,TRBJ2-1,-,-,TRBV15,TGTGCCACCAGCAGAGATTGGACCTCCTCCTACAATGAGCAGTTCTTC,CATSRDWTSSYNEQFF
14,TRBJ1-3,-,few,TRBV6-5,TGTGCCAGCAGTTACGACACCTCTGGAAACACCATATATTTT,CASSYDTSGNTIYF
15,TRBJ2-1,TRBD2,many,TRBV7-8,TGTGCCAGCAGCCCCCCGGGACTAGCAGACAATGAGCAGTTCTTC,CASSPPGLADNEQFF
14,TRBJ2-3,-,-,TRBV19,TGTGCCACCCTAAACCGGGCCGCGGCTGATACGCAGTATTTT,CATLNRAAADTQYF
14,TRBJ1-1,TRBD1,few,TRBV30,TGTGCCTGGAGAGGACAGGGGAGACAAAATGAAGCTTTCTTT,CAWRGQGRQNEAFF
14,TRBJ1-1,-,many,TRBV7-2,TGTGCCAGCAGCCAAAGACAGGTCGGCACTGAAGCTTTCTTT,CASSQRQVGTEAFF
16,TRBJ1-5,-,few,TRBV28,TGTGCCAGCAGTTTATATGGGACGGTTAGCAATCAGCCCCAGCATTTT,CASSLYGTVSNQPQHF
16,TRBJ2-1,-,-,TRBV5-1,TGCGCCAGCAGCTTGGGGGGGTACCTCTCCTACAATGAGCAGTTCTTC,CASSLGGYLSYNEQFF
13,TRBJ1-1,-,-,TRBV7-9,TGTGCCAGCCTTCGGGGAGGGGGGACTGAAGCTTTCTTT,CASLRGGGTEAFF
15,TRBJ2-3,TRBD2,few,TRBV20-1,TGCAGTGCTAGTCCCGGGGACTACCACACAGATACGCAGTATTTT,CSASPGDYHTDTQYF
16,TRBJ2-3,-,-,TRBV28,TGTGCCAGCAGTTTATTTGTCCTGGGGCACACAGATACGCAGTATTTT,CASSLFVLGHTDTQYF
13,TRBJ1-1,-,-,TRBV6-6,TGTGCCAGCAGTTACCTACAGGAAACTGAAGCTTTCTTT,CASSYLQETEAFF
16,TRBJ2-3,TRBD2,-,TRBV20-1,TGCAGTGCCACCGGGACTAGCAGGACTAGCACAGATACGCAGTATTTT,CSATGTSRTSTDTQYF
14,TRBJ1-1,-,-,TRBV7-2,TGTGCCAGCAGCTTGGGAGAGCTAAACACTGAAGCTTTCTTT,CASSLGELNTEAFF
17,TRBJ2-1,TRBD1,-,TRBV6-6,TGTGCCAGCAGCACAAGACAGGGGGGATCCTCCTACAATGAGCAGTTCTTC,CASSTRQGGSSYNEQFF
13,TRBJ2-5,TRBD2,-,TRBV6-6,TGTGCCAGCACCGGGAGGCACCAAGAGACCCAGTACTTC,CASTGRHQETQYF
15,TRBJ1-6,-,few,TRBV14,TGTGCCAGCAGCCAAGATGGAAGGGGTTATTCACCCCTCCACTTT,CASSQDGRGYSPLHF
17,TRBJ2-7,-,-,TRBV12-3/TRBV12-4,TGTGCCAGCAGTACTCGACCAATGCTGACTCCGTACTACGAGCAGTACTTC,CASSTRPMLTPYYEQYF
14,TRBJ1-1,TRBD1,-,TRBV6-5,TGTGCCAGCAGTTACCGGGACAGAGGCACTGAAGCTTTCTTT,CASSYRDRGTEAFF
13,TRBJ2-5,TRBD2,-,TRBV19,TGTGCCAGTAGTATGGGGACTAGAGAGACCCAGTACTTC,CASSMGTRETQYF
12,TRBJ2-2,TRBD2,-,TRBV29-1,TGCAGCGTCGGGAGGTGGACCGGGGAGCTGTTTTTT,CSVGRWTGELFF
14,TRBJ2-3,-,-,TRBV10-3,TGTGCCGCAAGGGCGGGGTTGGCGGCAGATACGCAGTATTTT,CAARAGLAADTQYF
14,TRBJ2-2,-,few,TRBV19,TGTGCCACCCGACTTCATTGGAACACCGGGGAGCTGTTTTTT,CATRLHWNTGELFF
15,TRBJ1-2,TRBD1,-,TRBV6-5,TGTGCCACCCATATGCCCGGGACAGGGGTCTATGGCTACACCTTC,CATHMPGTGVYGYTF
17,TRBJ1-5,TRBD1,-,TRBV7-8,TGTGCCAGCAGCCAAGGACAGGGACATAGATCCAATCAGCCCCAGCATTTT,CASSQGQGHRSNQPQHF
14,TRBJ1-5,-,-,TRBV28,TGTGCCAGCAGTTTCCCCTATAGCAATCAGCCCCAGCATTTT,CASSFPYSNQPQHF
16,TRBJ2-3,TRBD2,-,TRBV20-1,TGCAGTGCTCCTCGACTAGCGGGAGCTCGGCCAGATACGCAGTATTTT,CSAPRLAGARPDTQYF
18,TRBJ2-2,TRBD1,few,TRBV4-3,TGCGCCAGCAGCCCTCGGACAGGGGGCTTAACAAACACCGGGGAGCTGTTTTTT,CASSPRTGGLTNTGELFF
15,TRBJ2-1,TRBD2,many,TRBV28,TGTGCCAGCAGTTTCGCGGACTCGGGGGGTGGCAAGCAGTTCTTC,CASSFADSGGGKQFF
14,TRBJ2-7,-,few,TRBV28,TGTGCCAGCGGACGACAGTCTGGGCCCTACGAGCAGTACTTC,CASGRQSGPYEQYF
13,TRBJ1-1,-,-,TRBV7-2,TGTGCCAGCAGCTATCTCCCTACGTCTCAAGCTTTCTTT,CASSYLPTSQAFF
16,TRBJ1-6,-,many,TRBV20-1,TGCAGTGCTAGAGCCGACGGGAGCTCCTATAATTCACCCCTCCACTTT,CSARADGSSYNSPLHF
12,TRBJ2-5,-,many,TRBV29-1,TGCAGCGTTGAACCGAGTGGAGAGACCCAGTACTTC,CSVEPSGETQYF
12,TRBJ1-4,-,few,TRBV12-3/TRBV12-4,TGTGCCAGCAGTGATTTTAATGAAAAACTGTTTTTT,CASSDFNEKLFF
14,TRBJ1-2,-,-,TRBV29-1,TGCAGCGTTGACTGGTCAGGACCCCGCTATGGCTACACCTTC,CSVDWSGPRYGYTF
18,TRBJ2-3,TRBD2,-,TRBV5-1,TGCGCCAGCAGCCCCGGGACTAGCGGGAGGCGGTTATTTGATACGCAGTATTTT,CASSPGTSGRRLFDTQYF